This T cell receptor (beta chain) stems from a study of cytomegalovirus exposure and HLA in healthy donors. Study-level findings and limits: Some highly shared sequence variants likely arose as a pipeline artifact. Analyses of presence/absence relied on an assumption of roughly uniform sequencing depth across donors. An analysis was carried out later, and it reportedly showed fewer N-insertions in an Asian-associated ancestry cluster than the approximately 680-donor mean.

As regards this clone: Its antigen is undetermined.

The study ran its PCR with 60 Vbeta and 13 Jbeta primers. Produced via immunoSEQ multiplex PCR; TCRdb's table is partial and in-frame only. The sample contains some 200,000 clones, roughly 80% of which appear only once. Specimen: PBMCs. The sequence came from a woman aged 18-29 years in good health and CMV-seronegative.

In DNA form, the CDR3 reads TGTGCCAGCAGCTTGGCCAGGGGGCGACCCTACGAGCAGTACGTC. Amino acid sequence: CASSLARGRPYEQYV. The chain combines TRBV5-5 with TRBJ2-7, with 8 bases aligning to TRBD1. The CDR3 runs to 15 residues. The V gene's germline CDR1 is SGHKS and CDR2 YYEKEE (reference sequence). J lost 2 bases, V lost 0 bases, and 4 bases had no gene match.